Below, one T cell receptor beta chain is given with its context. These data originate in a study of blood T cell repertoires in COVID-19. Study summary: Samples taken during acute and convalescent COVID-19 were collected in the United States, Italy and Spain. T cells, B-cell-depleted T cells, or PBMCs provided the cDNA or gDNA that served as material.

In the original analysis: Quantification of nucleated cells was approximated via reference gene primer amplification. Repertoires were generated with immunoSEQ multiplex PCR, while TCRdb's copy carries only in-frame clones and drops some. D and trimming were read from the DNA, whereas the V and J calls and clone size are those reported in that table. Among over 130,000 clones listed, 84% were seen once. Germline V gene lookup returns CDR1 LNHDA and CDR2 SQIVND (reference sequence). V gave up 3 bases and J gave up 5 bases; unmatched junction bases: 12. This CDR3 is 17 amino acids long. Sequencing was performed on peripheral blood. This TCR derives from a man in his 70s with acute or convalescent COVID-19. V gene TRBV19 combines with J gene TRBJ2-2; TRBD2 agrees at 7 bases. The CDR3 DNA reads TGTGCCAGTAGTATGGCCGCCGGGGGGACCTGGACCGGGGAGCTGTTTTTT. Translating it yields CASSMAAGGTWTGELFF. Full variable domain (rest looked up from reference TRBV19 and TRBJ2-2): DGGITQSPKYLFRKEGQNVTLSCEQNLNHDAMYWYRQDPGQGLRLIYYSQIVNDFQKGDIAEGYSVSREKKESFPLTVTSAQKNPTAFYLCASSMAAGGTWTGELFFGEGSRLTVL.